This T cell receptor beta chain is from a study of OX40 agonist ivuxolimab in advanced cancers. Study overall: Ivuxolimab, an antibody that agonizes OX40 (CD134), was administered to the patients. Overall study results and limits: Partial responders at 0.1-3.0 mg/kg showed near-lowest clonal expansion. Within 6 weeks, CD4+ and CD8+ blood T cells expanded clonally at 0.1 to 3.0 mg/kg.

This clone was seen a handful of times. Its antigen is unidentified. On cycle 4 day 1 and cycle 7 day 1, as well as at baseline, blood was sampled. The CDR3 is made up of 15 amino acids. In germline, CDR1 is SGHTA, CDR2 FQGNSA. V lost 5 bases to trimming and J lost 1 base; unmatched junction nucleotides: 6. The data were produced by immunoSEQ multiplex PCR, yet TCRdb's version contains in-frame clones alone and is incomplete. The table shows fewer than 100,000 clones, with around 92% occurring only once. This chain links TRBV7-2 with TRBJ1-1; 8 bases line up with TRBD1. The TCR originated in an adult with an advanced solid tumor such as melanoma, head and neck, liver or kidney cancer. The sequencing here drew on CD4+ or CD8+ T cells sorted from blood, taken in a trial of the OX40 agonist ivuxolimab. The chain's CDR3 is CASSKQGVRNTEAFF. CDR3 nucleotide sequence: TGTGCCAGCAGCAAACAGGGGGTTCGGAACACTGAAGCTTTCTTT.